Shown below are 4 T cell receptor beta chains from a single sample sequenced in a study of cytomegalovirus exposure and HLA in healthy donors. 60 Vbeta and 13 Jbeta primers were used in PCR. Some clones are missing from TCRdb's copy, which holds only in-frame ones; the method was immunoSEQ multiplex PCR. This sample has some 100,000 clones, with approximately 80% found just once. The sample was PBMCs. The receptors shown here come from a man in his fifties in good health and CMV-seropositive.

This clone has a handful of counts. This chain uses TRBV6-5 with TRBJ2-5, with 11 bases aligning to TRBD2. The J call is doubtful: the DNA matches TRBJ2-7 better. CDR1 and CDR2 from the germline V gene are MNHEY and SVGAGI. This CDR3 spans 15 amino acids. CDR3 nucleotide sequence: TGTGCCAGCAGAGTAGCGGGAGGGATGCCCTACGAGCAGTACTTC. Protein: CASRVAGGMPYEQYF.

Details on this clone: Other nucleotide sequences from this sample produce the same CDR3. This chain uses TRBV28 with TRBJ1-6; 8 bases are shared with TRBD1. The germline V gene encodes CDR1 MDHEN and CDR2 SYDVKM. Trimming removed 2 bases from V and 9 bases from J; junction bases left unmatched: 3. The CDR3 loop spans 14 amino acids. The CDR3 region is CASSLGQGGSPLHF. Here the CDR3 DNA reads TGTGCCAGCAGTTTAGGACAGGGAGGTTCACCCCTCCACTTT.

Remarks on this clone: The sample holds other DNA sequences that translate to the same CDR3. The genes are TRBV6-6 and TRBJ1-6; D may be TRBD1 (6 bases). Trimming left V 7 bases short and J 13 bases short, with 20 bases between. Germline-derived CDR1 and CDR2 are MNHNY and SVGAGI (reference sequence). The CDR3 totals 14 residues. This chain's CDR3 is CASNPEGGRAPLHF. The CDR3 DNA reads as TGTGCCAGCAACCCCGAAGGGGGACGGGCCCCCCTCCACTTT.

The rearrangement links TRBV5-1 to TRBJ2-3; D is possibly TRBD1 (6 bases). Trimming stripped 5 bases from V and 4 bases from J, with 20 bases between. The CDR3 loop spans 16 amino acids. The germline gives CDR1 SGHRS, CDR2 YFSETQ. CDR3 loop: CASRRIPTGLADTQYF. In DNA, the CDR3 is TGCGCCAGCAGAAGGATCCCCACAGGGTTGGCAGATACGCAGTATTTT.